This TCR beta chain was sequenced in a study of PD-1 blockade in classical Hodgkin lymphoma (dated by TCRdb to the early 2020s). The study in broad terms: Nivolumab dosing was 3 mg/kg intravenously every 2 weeks, continuing until either disease progression or unacceptable toxicity. To define a peripheral blood immune signature of response to PD-1 blockade in classical Hodgkin lymphoma, the study combined TCR beta sequencing with CyTOF. Results and caveats for the whole study, not just this receptor: Baseline TCR diversity was reported to be lower in newly diagnosed patients than in healthy donors and to be lower still in relapsed/refractory patients. The study was restricted to a single clinical trial cohort, and the causes of repertoire differences, possibly disease activity or prior therapy, were left undefined. Among trial patients, those achieving complete response had baseline diversity similar to that of newly diagnosed patients, while diversity was significantly lower in partial responders and progressors. CD4+ but not CD8+ TCR diversity rose significantly by C4D1 (p=0.0027 vs p=0.16), most apparent in complete responders (p=0.02). Patients starting nivolumab less than 1 year after ASCT had lower diversity and were excluded from later analyses to avoid confounding by immune reconstitution.

There are 15 amino acids in the CDR3, from cysteine to phenylalanine inclusive. The DNA shown is the 45-base CDR3, in frame from base 1. The junction shows trimming of 0 bases on V and 2 bases on J, plus 9 bases between the germline ends. CDR1 and CDR2, looked up from the germline V gene, are LGHNA and YSLEER. In the paper's terms, the time point label means: cycle 1 day 1 (C1D1), immediately before nivolumab initiation. Every trial patient had relapsed after autologous stem cell transplantation, and cohorts A, B and C differed in prior brentuximab vedotin exposure. The trial cohort was composed of around 60 patients with relapsed/refractory classical Hodgkin lymphoma, for whom complete response, partial response or progressive disease was recorded as best overall response. Single-agent nivolumab was administered to trial patients in the multi-cohort phase II CheckMate 205 trial. An independent review committee assessed best overall response using the 2007 International Working Group response criteria. Trial PBMCs were collected just before the start of nivolumab (C1D1) and during therapy at cycle 2 day 1 and cycle 4 day 1. Peripheral blood was collected in 8 mL Vacutainer Cell Preparation Tubes, from which PBMCs were isolated by centrifugation and then cryopreserved.

Of note for this clone: This receptor's antigen is unknown. The sample holds no much larger clone one base away, and base qualities are not on file.

The Qiagen DNeasy kit was used to extract genomic DNA both from unsorted PBMCs and from the negatively selected CD4+ and CD8+ fractions. TCR beta CDR3 regions were subjected to amplification by immunoSEQ multiplex PCR with primers that anneal to V and J segments. A synthetic immune receptor repertoire was used to minimize amplification bias, and any residual bias was removed computationally once sequencing was done. As for the original processing: Custom Python scripts were used to quantify repertoire diversity as the Shannon entropy index. The unsorted, CD4+ and CD8+ repertoires were each analyzed separately, with the exception of combined analyses, where CD4+ and CD8+ sequences were merged in silico. Clonal expansion was defined as a frequency increase of at least 2-fold after treatment compared with C1D1, and clones undetected at baseline were assigned a pseudocount of 0.5. Clones with 0 or 1 copy at C1D1 were classified as singleton clones, and clones with 2 or more copies were classified as non-singleton clones. Clones expanded in unsorted samples were assigned a CD4+, CD8+ or unknown annotation through matching of protein sequences in sorted samples from the same patient. Diversity changes from C1D1 to C4D1 were tested in paired samples using Wilcoxon tests. Not all clones reach the TCRdb copy of this immuneACCESS table, which keeps in-frame sequences only. Checked studies attribute under half of the gap to unresolved V genes and leave the rest unexplained. V and J calls and clone size are given by that table; D and trimming were obtained from the DNA. For this sample there are tens of thousands of clones; roughly 78% appear just once. Around an eighth of the sample comes from the top ten.

Sequences were derived from peripheral blood mononuclear cells (PBMCs), sampled at baseline. The origin of this receptor is a human donor with classical Hodgkin lymphoma. Recombination connected TRBV4-3 to TRBJ2-3; no D gene is confidently identified. The CDR3 sequence is CASSQDRVSTDTQYF. The sequenced DNA: TGCGCCAGCAGCCAAGATCGGGTTTCCACAGATACGCAGTATTTT.